These 29 T cell receptor beta chains came from one sample sequenced in a study of breast tumors, draining lymph nodes, adjacent tissues. Each CDR3 protein is one row after TCRdb ran MiXCR on the multiplex PCR reads. The sample holds some 21,000 distinct CDR3 sequences, approximately 53% seen once. The sequencing input was breast tumor tissue. These receptors all come from a female donor with breast cancer. Some clones in this sample may be carry-over from other donors' samples.

By its share, this clonotype is medium-sized. J is TRBJ2-7 and V is TRBV20-1, with D perhaps TRBD1 (6 bases). The CDR3 has 14 amino acids. CDR1 DFQATT and CDR2 SNEGSKA come from the germline V gene (reference sequence). Trimming left V 3 bases short and J 2 bases short, with 14 bases between. The CDR3 reads CSASQAGATYEQYF. CDR3 DNA: TGCAGTGCTAGCCAGGCAGGGGCCACCTACGAGCAGTACTTC.

The chain combines TRBV20-1 with TRBJ1-6, with D possibly matching TRBD1 (5 bases). This CDR3 has 15 amino acids. The germline V gene encodes CDR1 DFQATT and CDR2 SNEGSKA (reference sequence). Trimming left V 6 bases short and J 6 bases short, with 18 bases between. The CDR3 nucleotides read TGCAGTGCCCAACGGGGCCAAGGCTTTAATTCACCCCTCCACTTT. Translating it yields CSAQRGQGFNSPLHF.

By its share, this clonotype is medium-sized. The CDR3 spells CAIADRNYEQYF. The CDR3 region has the DNA TGTGCCATTGCTGACAGGAACTACGAGCAGTACTTC. The chain uses TRBV10-3 and TRBJ2-7; D perhaps matches TRBD1 (6 bases). This CDR3 spans 12 amino acids. Looked up from germline, CDR1 is ENHRY and CDR2 is SYGVKD. V was trimmed by 9 bases and J by 3 bases, leaving 12 bases between them.

As for this clonotype: The junction does not match germline at one end; this may be a read error. The V call is TRBV9, the J call TRBJ2-3, with D unclear. CDR1 and CDR2 from the germline V gene are SGDLS and YYNGEE. This CDR3 is 16 amino acids long. The CDR3: CASSVGNVRSSGTRYF. CDR3 nucleotides: TGTGCCAGCAGCGTAGGCAACGTCCGGTCTTCAGGTACGCGGTATTTT.

The chain is built from TRBV10-3 and TRBJ1-6, with unresolved D. Trimming shortened V by 6 bases and J by 5 bases, and 11 bases separated the two germline ends. CDR1 ENHRY and CDR2 SYGVKD come from the germline V gene. The CDR3 sequence is 14 residues long. The CDR3 sequence: CAIRDTYDNSPLHF. In DNA, the CDR3 is TGTGCCATCAGAGACACATACGATAATTCACCCCTCCACTTT.

This clonotype has at least ten counts. J is TRBJ2-2 and V is TRBV6-2 or TRBV6-3; D remains ambiguous. CDR3 length: 14 residues. V was shortened by 6 bases and J by 9 bases, with 17 bases between the two germline ends. The V gene's germline CDR1 is MNHEY and CDR2 SVGEGT. This CDR3 reads CASSDGQVSRELFF. CDR3 in DNA: TGTGCCAGCAGCGACGGGCAGGTCAGCCGGGAGCTGTTTTTT.

The chain links TRBV20-1 to TRBJ1-1, with D possibly matching TRBD1 (6 bases). Germline lookup yields CDR1 DFQATT and CDR2 SNEGSKA (reference sequence). The CDR3 loop spans 13 amino acids. Trimming took 2 bases from V and 10 from J, leaving 17 bases between them. This CDR3 is CSARRLGAGAAFF. CDR3 DNA: TGCAGTGCTAGACGGTTGGGGGCAGGTGCAGCTTTCTTT.

This sequence joins TRBV20-1 and TRBJ2-7; TRBD2 agrees at 10 bases. J was trimmed by 3 bases and V by 1 base; bases with no gene match: 6. Germline lookup yields CDR1 DFQATT and CDR2 SNEGSKA (reference sequence). This CDR3 is 15 amino acids long. Here the CDR3 DNA reads TGCAGTGCTAGAGGGGAGACTAGCGGGTACTACGAGCAGTACTTC. This gives the protein CSARGETSGYYEQYF.

This sequence joins TRBV20-1 and TRBJ2-1, with 12 bases matching TRBD2. Germline loops: CDR1 DFQATT, CDR2 SNEGSKA (reference sequence). The CDR3 has 15 residues. The V segment lost 3 bases and the J segment 6 bases; nucleotides outside the gene matches: 6. Written as DNA, the CDR3 is TGCAGTGCTAGTAGTTCGGGACTAGCGGGCAATGAGCAGTTCTTC. Protein product: CSASSSGLAGNEQFF.

By share, this clonotype counts as medium-sized (0.01 to 0.1%). This chain joins TRBV2 and TRBJ1-2; the D is unclear. With 6 bases removed from V and 4 bases from J, the gap between germline ends came to 12 bases. The germline CDR1 and CDR2 sequences are SNHLY and FYNNEI. The CDR3 spans 13 residues. This CDR3 reads CASSTDGFYGYTF. The CDR3 nucleotides are TGTGCCAGCAGCACGGACGGATTCTATGGCTACACCTTC.

This clonotype was detected a few times. This chain uses TRBV5-1 with TRBJ2-7, with 10 bases aligning to TRBD2. The junction had 9 bases not matched to a gene; V was cut back by 2 bases and J by 7 bases. There are 15 residues in the CDR3. Germline-derived CDR1 and CDR2 are SGHRS and YFSETQ. The CDR3 region is CASSFGLAVEEEQYF. CDR3 in DNA: TGCGCCAGCAGCTTTGGACTAGCGGTAGAGGAGGAGCAGTACTTC.

The CDR3 bases are TGCAGTGCTAGAGATCCGGGGGAAATCTATGGCTACACCTTC. This encodes CSARDPGEIYGYTF. This chain links TRBV20-1 with TRBJ1-2; possibly TRBD1 for D (5 bases). Germline-derived CDR1 and CDR2 are DFQATT and SNEGSKA (reference sequence). The CDR3 consists of 14 residues. V dropped 0 bases and J dropped 4 bases, with 12 bases sitting between them.

This clonotype is categorized as medium-sized. The rearrangement joins TRBV7-2 to TRBJ2-7; tentative D call: TRBD1 (5 bases). Deletions cut 3 bases from V and 3 bases from J, with 12 bases between. Germline-derived CDR1 and CDR2 are SGHTA and FQGNSA. This CDR3 contains 14 residues. The CDR3 coding sequence is TGTGCCAGCAGCTTTTTTCAGGGCATCTACGAGCAGTACTTC. Translated, it gives CASSFFQGIYEQYF.

The V gene is TRBV5-6, the J gene TRBJ2-7; D ambiguous. V was pared by 0 bases and J by 4 bases, with 8 bases between. Germline CDR1 and CDR2: SGHDT and YYEEEE. The CDR3 is 13 amino acids. The CDR3 sequence is CASSLAQAYEQYF. For the CDR3, the DNA is TGTGCCAGCAGCTTGGCGCAGGCATACGAGCAGTACTTC.

This clonotype is categorized as medium-sized. The V call is TRBV12-3 or TRBV12-4, the J call TRBJ1-6, with D unclear. CDR3 length: 14 amino acids. Trimming cost V 5 bases and J 2 bases, with 7 bases left between them. The CDR3 protein is CASSPLTYNSPLHF. CDR3 in DNA: TGTGCCAGCAGTCCCTTGACCTATAATTCACCCCTCCACTTT.

Note on this clonotype: A much larger clone sits a single nucleotide away, making a read error possible. The rearrangement joins TRBV28 to TRBJ2-3, with TRBD2 matching over 11 bases. CDR3 length equals 17 residues. Germline loops: CDR1 MDHEN, CDR2 SYDVKM. The CDR3, as DNA: TGTGCCAGCAGTTCCCAAAGACTAGCGGGACCCACAGGTACGCAGTATTTT. Translating gives CASSSQRLAGPTGTQYF.

This clonotype has just one count. A single base separates this from a much larger clone, so it may be a read error. The chain links TRBV5-1 to TRBJ2-5, with 7 bases aligning to TRBD1. V dropped 9 bases and J dropped 1; count of bases not matched to a gene: 12. Germline CDR1 reads SGHRS; CDR2 reads YFSETQ. The CDR3 totals 15 residues. The CDR3 loop is CAITEGASFQETQYF. CDR3 DNA sequence: TGCGCCATCACCGAGGGGGCCTCCTTCCAAGAGACCCAGTACTTC.

This clonotype showed up many times. This chain uses TRBV6-4 with TRBJ2-5, with D perhaps matching TRBD1 or TRBD2 (5 bases each). CDR1 and CDR2 from the germline V gene are MRHNA and SNTAGT. There are 13 residues in the CDR3. V was shortened by 10 bases and J by 3 bases, with 15 bases between the two germline ends. This CDR3 is CAIKGTLKETQYF. For the CDR3, the DNA is TGTGCCATCAAGGGGACCCTGAAAGAGACCCAGTACTTC.

This clonotype was counted ten times or more. This chain uses TRBV28 with TRBJ2-7; D possibly uses TRBD1 or TRBD2 (7 bases each). Germline assignment: CDR1 MDHEN and CDR2 SYDVKM. V was trimmed by 10 bases and J by 3 bases, leaving 16 bases between them. The CDR3 contains 13 residues. Here the CDR3 reads CATGGTVDYEQYF. DNA of the CDR3: TGTGCCACCGGGGGGACAGTCGACTACGAGCAGTACTTC.

The chain uses TRBV25-1 and TRBJ2-5, with 7 bases lining up with TRBD2. Trimming cost V 4 bases and J 5 bases; bases outside gene matches: 10. The CDR3 length is 15 residues. Germline lookup yields CDR1 MGHDK and CDR2 SYGVNS. CDR3 residues: CASSARGAGEETQYF. The CDR3 coding sequence is TGTGCCAGCAGTGCCCGCGGCGCGGGAGAGGAGACCCAGTACTTC.

To note about this clonotype: This is likely a read error, given that the CDR3 carries no conserved phenylalanine or tryptophan at its end. The chain is built from TRBV12-5 and TRBJ2-1; TRBD2 matches 13 bases. Looked up from germline, CDR1 is LGHNT and CDR2 is FRNRAP. Trimming cost V 9 bases and J 2 bases; bases outside gene matches: 4. This CDR3 contains 15 residues. The CDR3 protein is CARGLAGNAYNEQFL. The CDR3 nucleotides read TGTGCTAGGGGACTAGCGGGAAACGCCTACAATGAGCAGTTCCTC.

The J gene is TRBJ2-1, the V gene TRBV5-1; D is tentatively TRBD1 or TRBD2 (5 bases each). The CDR3 consists of 15 residues. Germline V gene lookup returns CDR1 SGHRS and CDR2 YFSETQ. Trimming cost V 5 bases and J 3 bases, with 15 bases left between them. The CDR3 sequence: CASRTSRDHYNEQFF. The CDR3, as DNA: TGCGCCAGCAGGACAAGCAGGGACCACTACAATGAGCAGTTCTTC.

This clonotype was recorded many times. The rearrangement joins TRBV11-3 to TRBJ2-5; 7 positions agree with TRBD2. This CDR3 has 13 amino acids. V gave up 1 base and J gave up 4 bases; unmatched junction bases: 0. Per the germline V gene, CDR1 is SGHNT and CDR2 is YENEEA. DNA of the CDR3: TGTGCCAGCAGCTTAGCGGGGGGAGAGACCCAGTACTTC. Protein sequence: CASSLAGGETQYF.

In regard to this clonotype: A junction boundary mismatches the germline segment, possibly from a read error. The chain carries TRBV6-2 or TRBV6-3 and TRBJ2-3; 7 nucleotides match TRBD1. The CDR3 runs 17 residues. The germline gives CDR1 MNHEY, CDR2 SVGEGT. The CDR3 DNA reads as TGTGCCTGCAGTTACGTAGGGGGCAGTCCTTCCATAGATACGCAGTATTTT. It codes for CACSYVGGSPSIDTQYF.

The chain joins TRBV6-6 to TRBJ1-2; D is possibly TRBD1 (6 bases). The CDR3 sequence is 15 residues long. V lost 5 bases and J lost 4, with 17 bases in between. The germline gives CDR1 MNHNY, CDR2 SVGAGI (reference sequence). The chain's CDR3 is CASSRDPQGFYGYTF. In nucleotides, the CDR3 is TGTGCCAGCAGTCGAGACCCACAGGGCTTCTATGGCTACACCTTC.

This clonotype is labeled medium-sized. The chain recombines TRBV20-1 with TRBJ2-3; 12 nucleotides align to TRBD2. The CDR3 spans 14 residues. Germline trimming cut 6 bases from V and 4 bases from J; bases unmatched to any gene: 5. Germline-derived CDR1 and CDR2 are DFQATT and SNEGSKA (reference sequence). CDR3 bases: TGCAGTGCAAAACTAGCGGGAGGATCAGATACGCAGTATTTT. Its protein product is CSAKLAGGSDTQYF.

V and J are TRBV29-1 and TRBJ2-1; 11 bases align to TRBD2. Germline V gene lookup returns CDR1 SQVTM and CDR2 ANQGSEA. V shed 6 bases, J shed 5 bases, and the junction held 3 bases outside the gene matches. This CDR3 is 13 amino acids long. The CDR3 DNA follows: TGCAGCGTCACGGGACTAGCGGACAATGAGCAGTTCTTC. The encoded protein is CSVTGLADNEQFF.

The V gene is TRBV10-3, the J gene TRBJ2-6; maybe TRBD2 (6 bases). Germline lookup yields CDR1 ENHRY and CDR2 SYGVKD. The CDR3 runs 13 residues. V was cut by 8 bases and J by 4 bases, with 9 bases left in between. The CDR3 is CAIGGVGANVLTF. The CDR3 DNA is TGTGCCATCGGCGGGGTCGGGGCCAACGTCCTGACTTTC.

This clonotype was picked up many times. A much larger clone sits a single nucleotide away, making a read error possible. The chain employs TRBV19 and TRBJ2-1, with 10 nucleotides matching TRBD2. The CDR3 sequence is 17 residues long. Germline CDR1 and CDR2: LNHDA and SQIVND (reference sequence). This CDR3 is CASSGWTSGQRDNEQSF. CDR3 DNA sequence: TGTGCCAGTAGTGGGTGGACTAGCGGCCAAAGGGACAATGAGCAGTCCTTC.